The sequence of this TCR beta chain was determined in a study of T cell responses to AZD1222 COVID-19 vaccine. V lost 6 bases and J 6 bases, leaving 18 bases between the germline ends. CDR3 size: 15 residues. Germline V CDR1 and CDR2: MNHEY, SVGAGI. Clones were sequenced by immunoSEQ multiplex PCR, and TCRdb holds only the in-frame ones, with some missing. This sample carries 120,000 or so clones, 87% of them seen once, and the ten largest clones take 3.2%. This TCR was sampled from an adult in good health. The V and J genes are TRBV6-5 and TRBJ2-1; D perhaps matches TRBD1 (5 bases). The specimen comprised peripheral blood, sampled on day 0 of AZD1222 vaccination. The CDR3 DNA reads TGTGCCAGCAGGACGGATGCGGACACTGGCAATGAGCAGTTCTTC. Its protein product is CASRTDADTGNEQFF.